These 25 T cell receptor beta chains came from one sample sequenced in a study of OX40 agonist ivuxolimab in advanced cancers. Method: immunoSEQ multiplex PCR; TCRdb's copy keeps in-frame clones and lacks some. The sample contains around 100,000 clones, 86% of which appear only once. Source: CD4+ or CD8+ T cells sorted from blood, taken in a trial of the OX40 agonist ivuxolimab. These receptor sequences come from an adult with an advanced solid tumor such as melanoma, head and neck, liver or kidney cancer.

The J gene is TRBJ2-3, the V gene TRBV7-9; D is unclear. The length of the CDR3 is 14 residues. V shed 1 base and J shed 1 base, with 6 bases lying between them. Germline values: CDR1 SEHNR, CDR2 FQNEAQ (reference sequence). CDR3 region: CASSLDAGTDTQYF. CDR3 bases: TGTGCCAGCAGCTTAGACGCAGGCACAGATACGCAGTATTTT.

The V call is TRBV13, the J call TRBJ1-1; D is uncertain. The CDR3 runs 14 residues. Trimming took off 5 bases at V and 5 bases at J, with 15 bases between the two ends. Germline CDR1 PRHDT, CDR2 FYEKMQ (reference sequence). CDR3 loop: CASSRGRPVTEAFF. The DNA of the CDR3 is TGTGCCAGCAGCCGCGGTCGACCGGTAACTGAAGCTTTCTTT.

The table lists this clone with a few counts. This rearrangement joins TRBV4-1 to TRBJ1-5; D gene unclear. Germline assignment: CDR1 MGHRA and CDR2 YSYEKL. Trimming took 1 base from V and 0 from J, leaving 7 bases between them. This CDR3 contains 15 residues. CDR3 loop: CASSQGHYSNQPQHF. The CDR3 nucleotides are TGCGCCAGCAGCCAAGGGCACTATAGCAATCAGCCCCAGCATTTT.

The rearrangement uses TRBV15 and TRBJ2-5; TRBD2 might be the D (5 bases). The CDR3 has 14 residues. Germline CDR1 reads LNHNV; CDR2 reads YYDKDF (reference sequence). Trimming took 0 bases from V and 5 from J, leaving 10 bases between them. CDR3 DNA sequence: TGTGCCACCAGCAGAGATCGAGGGATCGAGACCCAGTACTTC. Residues: CATSRDRGIETQYF.

CDR3 bases: TGCGCCAGCCGGCAAACCATCATAATGAACACTGAAGCTTTCTTT. Translation gives CASRQTIIMNTEAFF. The genes are TRBV5-1 and TRBJ1-1; unclear D gene. Trimming took off 7 bases at V and 0 bases at J, with 16 bases between the two ends. The CDR3 runs 15 residues. From germline, CDR1 is SGHRS and CDR2 YFSETQ.

This clone was detected once. The chain employs TRBV2 and TRBJ2-3, with no clear D. V was trimmed by 4 bases and J by 6 bases, leaving 8 bases between them. Germline loops: CDR1 SNHLY, CDR2 FYNNEI. CDR3 length equals 12 residues. In nucleotides, the CDR3 is TGTGCCAGCAGTGCAATAGCCGATACGCAGTATTTT. This encodes CASSAIADTQYF.

The chain has TRBV27 and TRBJ1-1; 7 bases fit TRBD1. The CDR3 runs to 14 residues. Germline trimming cut 10 bases from V and 8 bases from J; bases unmatched to any gene: 16. CDR1 is MNHEY, CDR2 SMNVEV, per germline (reference sequence). The CDR3, as DNA: TGTGCCACCCAGCAGTTCGCCGGGACAGAAGAAGCTTTCTTT. It translates to CATQQFAGTEEAFF.

The chain carries TRBV20-1 and TRBJ1-2, with a possible D match to TRBD1 (5 bases). CDR3 length equals 11 residues. CDR1 DFQATT and CDR2 SNEGSKA come from the germline V gene (reference sequence). The V and J ends lost 8 bases and 8 bases respectively, with 15 bases between them. CDR3 sequence: CSSEQGGGYTF. The CDR3 DNA sequence: TGCAGTAGCGAGCAGGGCGGCGGCTACACCTTC.

The chain carries TRBV5-1 and TRBJ2-5; no firm D call. The CDR3 covers 15 residues. Trimming pared 0 bases from V and 5 bases from J, leaving 14 bases between. Per germline, CDR1 SGHRS and CDR2 YFSETQ. The CDR3 DNA reads as TGCGCCAGCAGCTTGGGTAGCACCACGGAGGAGACCCAGTACTTC. It codes for CASSLGSTTEETQYF.

This clone was detected only once. The chain recombines TRBV6-4 with TRBJ1-5, with unresolved D. This CDR3 has 21 amino acids. Looked up from germline, CDR1 is MRHNA and CDR2 is SNTAGT. V was cut by 6 bases and J by 2 bases, with 32 bases left in between. DNA for the CDR3: TGTGCCAGCAGGGACCTTGGGGATTTCTGGTCACGTTACACGGGCAATCAGCCCCAGCATTTT. Protein sequence: CASRDLGDFWSRYTGNQPQHF.

This clone was seen just once. V usage is TRBV7-8 and J usage is TRBJ2-3; D remains ambiguous. The CDR3 totals 11 residues. With 3 bases removed from V and 6 bases from J, the gap between germline ends came to 4 bases. CDR1 is SGHVS, CDR2 FQNEAQ, per germline. The CDR3 loop is CASSLRDTQYF. In nucleotides, the CDR3 is TGTGCCAGCAGCTTGAGGGATACGCAGTATTTT.

This chain connects TRBV29-1 to TRBJ2-1; 13 bases map to TRBD2. V was clipped by 4 bases and J by 7 bases; unmatched bases: 7. The germline V gene has CDR1 SQVTM and CDR2 ANQGSEA. The length of the CDR3 is 15 residues. In DNA, the CDR3 is TGCAGCGTTGGGGGACTAGCGGGGTTTGGGAATGAGCAGTTCTTC. It encodes CSVGGLAGFGNEQFF.

This chain uses TRBV29-1 with TRBJ1-2; the match to TRBD1 covers 11 bases. This CDR3 spans 15 amino acids. The V gene end was trimmed by 1 base and the J gene end by 3 bases; junction bases not matched to a gene: 4. CDR1 is SQVTM, CDR2 ANQGSEA, per germline. CDR3 loop: CSVEGWDRGDYGYTF. In DNA, the CDR3 is TGCAGCGTTGAAGGCTGGGACAGGGGGGACTATGGCTACACCTTC.

This chain joins TRBV7-9 and TRBJ1-6, with D maybe TRBD1 (5 bases). The CDR3 is 13 residues long. The V and J ends lost 3 bases and 7 bases respectively, with 7 bases between them. Looked up from germline, CDR1 is SEHNR and CDR2 is FQNEAQ (reference sequence). CDR3 coding DNA: TGTGCCAGCAGCTTGTGGGGGAATTCACCCCTCCACTTT. It translates to CASSLWGNSPLHF. Drawing the rest from reference TRBV7-9 and TRBJ1-6, the complete variable domain is DTGVSQNPRHKITKRGQNVTFRCDPISEHNRLYWYRQTLGQGPEFLTYFQNEAQLEKSRLLSDRFSAERPKGSFSTLEIQRTEQGDSAMYLCASSLWGNSPLHFGNGTRLTVT.

This chain connects TRBV27 to TRBJ1-1; D remains unclear. This CDR3 is 15 amino acids long. Between the trimmed V and J ends, which lost 2 bases and 2 bases, there was a span of 12 bases. Germline V gene lookup returns CDR1 MNHEY and CDR2 SMNVEV (reference sequence). Here the CDR3 reads CASSLMRNPNTEAFF. The CDR3 region has the DNA TGTGCCAGCAGTTTAATGCGGAATCCCAACACTGAAGCTTTCTTT.

This clone was seen more than once but under ten times. V and J are TRBV2 and TRBJ1-3, with 7 bases fitting TRBD1. The germline V gene encodes CDR1 SNHLY and CDR2 FYNNEI. The CDR3 is 14 amino acids. The V segment lost 5 bases and the J segment 4 bases; nucleotides outside the gene matches: 5. The CDR3 loop is CASSLGTAGNTIYF. In DNA, the CDR3 is TGTGCCAGCAGTTTGGGGACAGCCGGAAACACCATATATTTT.

This chain joins TRBV19 and TRBJ2-4; weak D call: TRBD1 (6 bases). Germline lookup yields CDR1 LNHDA and CDR2 SQIVND (reference sequence). V gave up 2 bases and J gave up 2 bases, with 10 bases separating them. CDR3 length equals 15 residues. The DNA of the CDR3 is TGTGCCAGTAGTATATCAGGGGTCACCAAAAACATTCAGTACTTC. As protein: CASSISGVTKNIQYF.

This clone was recorded a few times. The rearrangement links TRBV4-2 to TRBJ1-1, with TRBD1 as a possible D gene (5 bases). Germline CDR1 and CDR2: LGHNA and YNFKEQ. This CDR3 region has 14 residues. V was cut by 1 base and J by 7 bases, with 13 bases left in between. This chain's CDR3 is CASSQAGGRDEAFF. CDR3 in DNA: TGTGCCAGCAGCCAAGCGGGCGGCAGGGATGAAGCTTTCTTT.

This clone was observed a handful of times. V and J are TRBV5-1 and TRBJ2-6; D not certain. This CDR3 contains 16 residues. Trimming removed 0 bases at V and 0 bases at J, with 7 bases between. Germline V CDR1 and CDR2: SGHRS, YFSETQ. CDR3 protein: CASSLVGGSGANVLTF. CDR3 in DNA: TGCGCCAGCAGCTTGGTAGGTGGCTCTGGGGCCAACGTCCTGACTTTC.

As concerns this clone: The junction departs from germline at one end; a sequencing error may be responsible. The gene calls are TRBV7-7 and TRBJ2-5, with TRBD1 matching over 9 bases. This CDR3 comprises 14 residues. Germline V gene lookup returns CDR1 SSHAT and CDR2 FNYEAQ (reference sequence). The CDR3 nucleotides read TGTGCTAGCAGCTCCGGGACAGGGTTAGGGACCCAGTACTTC. This encodes CASSSGTGLGTQYF.

The sample holds one count of this clone. This rearrangement joins TRBV7-9 to TRBJ1-2, with TRBD1 as a possible D gene (5 bases). This CDR3 contains 11 residues. Germline CDR1 and CDR2: SEHNR and FQNEAQ (reference sequence). V was shortened by 5 bases and J by 6 bases, with 7 bases between the two germline ends. In nucleotides, the CDR3 is TGTGCCAGCAGCCAAGGGGATGGCTACACCTTC. This codes for CASSQGDGYTF.

The rearrangement joins TRBV7-8 to TRBJ2-7; either TRBD1 or TRBD2 may supply D (5 bases each). CDR1 is SGHVS, CDR2 FQNEAQ, per germline. This CDR3 has 13 residues. Trimming took off 4 bases at V and 10 bases at J, with 17 bases between the two ends. The DNA for the CDR3 is TGTGCCAGCAGCTCCGCCGGGACCCTTGATCAGTACTTC. This translates into CASSSAGTLDQYF.

The chain couples TRBV4-3 to TRBJ2-3, with 9 bases matching TRBD2. The V and J ends lost 4 bases and 7 bases, in that order; junction bases with no gene match: 9. The CDR3 is 15 residues long. The germline CDR1 and CDR2 sequences are LGHNA and YSLEER. CDR3 nucleotide sequence: TGCGCCAGCAGCCCCGGTAGCGGGAGAAGGAATACGCAGTATTTT. This translates into CASSPGSGRRNTQYF.

The chain is built from TRBV5-5 and TRBJ2-7; D tentatively reads TRBD1 or TRBD2 (6 bases each). The CDR3 is made up of 13 amino acids. Germline CDR1 reads SGHKS; CDR2 reads YYEKEE (reference sequence). The V and J ends lost 2 bases and 6 bases respectively, with 12 bases between them. CDR3 nucleotide sequence: TGTGCCAGCAGCTTTGGGGGGCTGAGCGAGCAGTACTTC. The encoded protein is CASSFGGLSEQYF.

The J gene is TRBJ2-2, the V gene TRBV11-2; 10 positions match TRBD2. The CDR3 consists of 18 residues. Germline trimming cut 5 bases from V and 3 bases from J; bases unmatched to any gene: 12. Germline lookup yields CDR1 SGHAT and CDR2 FQNNGV. As DNA, the CDR3 is TGTGCCAGCAGCCGGATAGCGGGAGGTCGTTTCGACACCGGGGAGCTGTTTTTT. Translated, it gives CASSRIAGGRFDTGELFF. The complete variable domain, with remaining parts taken from reference TRBV11-2 and TRBJ2-2, reads EAGVAQSPRYKIIEKRQSVAFWCNPISGHATLYWYQQILGQGPKLLIQFQNNGVVDDSQLPKDRFSAERLKGVDSTLKIQPAKLEDSAVYLCASSRIAGGRFDTGELFFGEGSRLTVL.